The clone carrying this T cell receptor beta chain was counted at least ten times. Its antigen is unknown. CD45RO/CCR7/CD25/CD127/CD95/CD27 sorting isolated CD4+ naive, central memory, regulatory and stem cell-like memory cells. Purities over 95% were achieved in all sorted populations. The data belong to a study of beta chain features in type 1 diabetes. Expressed TCRB transcripts were sequenced because the isolated RNA had all been reverse transcribed beforehand. Profiled with immunoSEQ multiplex PCR; TCRdb holds only in-frame clones, not every one. Seen here are around 280,000 clones, roughly 8% observed once, and the top ten hold roughly 1%. Points from the study as a whole: The naive, central memory and Treg TCRB repertoires of patients appeared to be more similar to one another than those of healthy donors.

The CDR3 is made up of 13 amino acids. Germline V gene lookup returns CDR1 SNHLY and CDR2 FYNNEI. The germline V and J ends were trimmed by 5 bases and 7 bases, with 14 bases remaining between them. The sequenced material came from central memory CD4+ T cells from blood. This sequence joins TRBV2 and TRBJ1-1; D unresolved. The receptor was isolated from a woman aged 18-30 years in good health. The CDR3 spells CASSSFLGNEAFF. The DNA for the CDR3 is TGTGCCAGCAGTTCCTTCTTGGGTAATGAAGCTTTCTTT.